This T cell receptor (beta chain) emerged from a study of cytomegalovirus exposure and HLA in healthy donors. The study ran its PCR with 60 Vbeta and 13 Jbeta primers. Data came from immunoSEQ multiplex PCR; TCRdb stores just in-frame clones and leaves some out. This sample has under 200,000 clones; over 65% occur once, and the top ten carry more than 2%. Sequenced: PBMCs. The receptor comes from a man aged 60 to 75 in good health and CMV-seronegative.

For the CDR3, the DNA is TGTGCCAGCATAAAGGAGAGTCCAAGCAATGAGCAGTTCTTC. This sequence encodes CASIKESPSNEQFF. This chain connects TRBV2 to TRBJ2-1, with D uncertain. Germline V gives CDR1 SNHLY, CDR2 FYNNEI. The CDR3 spans 14 residues. Deletions cut 7 bases from V and 6 bases from J, with 16 bases between.